This T cell receptor beta chain was sequenced during a study of blood T cell repertoires in COVID-19. Across the study: In each case, the material was cDNA or gDNA derived from T cells, B-cell-depleted T cells, or PBMCs.

Germline CDR1 reads SGHDT; CDR2 reads YYEEEE. This CDR3 has 17 residues. With 1 base removed from V and 1 base from J, the gap between germline ends came to 16 bases. Some clones are missing from TCRdb's copy, which holds only in-frame ones; the method was immunoSEQ multiplex PCR. Of 140,000 to 150,000 clones listed, about 88% are singletons. This TCR was sampled from a human donor with COVID-19, enrolled during active disease. The donor label of this sample is uncertain. The chain has TRBV5-6 and TRBJ2-3; D might be TRBD2 (5 bases). Input material: peripheral blood. The CDR3 DNA is TGTGCCAGCAGCTTGAGGTCGGGGTGGCTGCGCACAGATACGCAGTATTTT. Translation: CASSLRSGWLRTDTQYF.